This record looks at one T cell receptor (beta chain) sequence and its context. The assay was immunoSEQ multiplex PCR, and TCRdb's table has in-frame clones only and misses some. The sample has approximately 260,000 clones; around four fifths are singletons. The sample belongs to a study of blood T cell repertoires in COVID-19. Turning to the study itself: Collection of acute and convalescent COVID-19 samples took place in the United States, Italy and Spain. Sources were T cells, B-cell-depleted T cells, or PBMCs; the material itself was cDNA or gDNA.

The germline gives CDR1 LNHDA, CDR2 SQIVND (reference sequence). Trimming cost V 7 bases and J 1 base; bases outside gene matches: 4. The CDR3 runs to 15 residues. This receptor was taken from a man aged 55-75 years who had recovered from COVID-19. The J gene is TRBJ1-5, the V gene TRBV19, with 10 bases identical to TRBD1. Sequences were obtained from peripheral blood. The CDR3: CASTQGQGSNQPQHF. The CDR3 DNA reads as TGTGCCAGTACCCAGGGACAGGGGAGCAATCAGCCCCAGCATTTT.